Listed below are T cell receptor beta chains from one sample, sequenced in a study of regulatory T cells in long-lasting Graves disease. Each CDR3 protein is one row after TCRdb ran MiXCR on the multiplex PCR reads. Of roughly 520,000 distinct CDR3 sequences in the sample, around 12% are singletons; the top ten hold roughly 8.9%. These data also featured in a second study, about T cells in Graves' hyperthyroidism and ophthalmopathy.

Here the sequenced sample was peripheral blood mononuclear cells (PBMCs), taken at new diagnosis, from a patient treated with antithyroid drugs. The receptors were sampled from a woman in her 30s with Graves disease. CDR3s include the opening cysteine and the closing phenylalanine or tryptophan. The D gene is left open where the match is weak. Where a row states a size, it is once, few, many or the class of an expanded clone; other rows omit it.

V,D,J,size,CDR3,DNA
TRBV9,.,TRBJ2-3,many,CASSVTSLIDTQYF,TGTGCCAGCAGCGTAACCTCGCTGATCGATACGCAGTATTTT
TRBV5-1,.,TRBJ2-1,many,CASSLGTGLSSYNEQFF,TGTGCCAGCAGTTTAGGAACAGGCCTCAGCTCCTACAATGAGCAGTTCTTC
TRBV6-2/TRBV6-3,TRBD1,TRBJ2-5,many,CASSYSGTGQETQYF,TGTGCCAGCAGTTACTCGGGGACAGGACAAGAGACCCAGTACTTC
TRBV11-3,TRBD2,TRBJ2-5,.,CASSLDISGRPREETQYF,TGTGCCAGCAGCTTAGATATTAGCGGGAGGCCCCGGGAGGAGACCCAGTACTTC
TRBV5-6,.,TRBJ2-5,many,CASSLAAWGETQYF,TGTGCCAGCAGCTTGGCGGCCTGGGGAGAGACCCAGTACTTC
TRBV19,TRBD1,TRBJ1-5,few,CASTPRTGGRNQPQHF,TGTGCCAGTACCCCGAGGACAGGGGGCCGCAATCAGCCCCAGCATTTT
TRBV28,.,TRBJ2-3,many,CASSKGTPADTQYF,TGTGCCAGCAGTAAAGGGACGCCGGCAGATACGCAGTATTTT
TRBV7-2,TRBD1,TRBJ2-4,few,CASSPGQGVGIQYF,TGTGCCAGCAGCCCGGGACAGGGCGTAGGCATTCAGTACTTC
TRBV30,.,TRBJ2-2,many,CAWNSITGELFF,TGTGCCTGGAATTCTATCACCGGGGAGCTGTTTTTT
TRBV2,.,TRBJ2-7,many,CASSEIMGGEQYF,TGTGCCAGCAGTGAAATTATGGGGGGCGAGCAGTACTTC
TRBV20-1,.,TRBJ2-7,many,CSAPQPGGYNEQYF,TGCAGTGCTCCCCAACCAGGAGGTTACAACGAGCAGTACTTC
TRBV6-2/TRBV6-3,.,TRBJ2-1,many,CASSDGSTEQFF,TGTGCCAGCAGCGACGGGTCGACTGAGCAGTTCTTC
TRBV29-1,TRBD1,TRBJ2-7,.,CSVTGTEAYEQYF,TGCAGCGTCACCGGGACAGAAGCCTACGAGCAGTACTTC
TRBV6-1,.,TRBJ2-1,.,CASSETTWFSYNEQFF,TGTGCCAGCAGTGAAACCACATGGTTCTCCTACAATGAGCAGTTCTTC
TRBV7-6,TRBD1,TRBJ2-1,.,CASSLEGQGAREQFF,TGTGCCAGCAGCTTAGAGGGACAGGGGGCACGGGAGCAGTTCTTC
TRBV3-1,.,TRBJ1-2,many,CASSTTEEDYGYTF,TGTGCCAGCAGTACAACCGAGGAGGACTATGGCTACACCTTC
TRBV3-1,.,TRBJ1-6,many,CASSPLPLRGKNSPLHF,TGTGCCAGCAGCCCCCTTCCTCTGCGGGGCAAGAATTCACCCCTCCACTTT
TRBV28,.,TRBJ1-1,many,CASSLWGRTNTEAFF,TGTGCCAGCAGTTTATGGGGACGGACAAACACTGAAGCTTTCTTT
TRBV6-1,.,TRBJ2-1,many,CASSQLSPSSYNEQFF,TGTGCCAGCAGTCAACTTAGCCCGAGCTCCTACAATGAGCAGTTCTTC
TRBV9,TRBD2,TRBJ2-2,many,CATERGLHTGELFF,TGTGCCACCGAGCGGGGCCTCCACACCGGGGAGCTGTTTTTT
TRBV12-3/TRBV12-4,.,TRBJ1-1,.,CASRFGGQTEAFF,TGTGCCAGCAGATTTGGAGGGCAGACTGAAGCTTTCTTT
TRBV19,.,TRBJ2-2,few,CASSMARDGAGELFF,TGTGCCAGTAGTATGGCAAGGGATGGCGCCGGGGAGCTGTTTTTT
TRBV11-2,.,TRBJ2-2,many,CASSLMAGINTGELFF,TGTGCCAGCAGCTTAATGGCGGGAATAAACACCGGGGAGCTGTTTTTT
TRBV7-9,TRBD1,TRBJ2-3,.,CASSPASDRGADTQYF,TGTGCCAGCAGCCCCGCCTCGGACAGGGGGGCAGATACGCAGTATTTT
TRBV27,.,TRBJ1-5,many,CASSLTSGGNQPQHF,TGTGCCAGCAGTTTGACCTCAGGGGGCAATCAGCCCCAGCATTTT
TRBV15,.,TRBJ2-5,many,CATSKDARSETQYF,TGTGCCACCAGCAAGGACGCCCGGTCGGAGACCCAGTACTTC
TRBV7-3,.,TRBJ2-5,many,CASSLTGVRGETQYF,TGTGCCAGCAGCCTCACTGGCGTCCGGGGAGAGACCCAGTACTTC
TRBV9,TRBD1,TRBJ2-1,many,CASSPAGTGGYNEQFF,TGTGCCAGCAGCCCAGCCGGGACAGGGGGTTACAATGAGCAGTTCTTC
TRBV5-1,.,TRBJ2-3,many,CASSLAGVSPDTQYF,TGCGCCAGCAGCTTGGCGGGAGTAAGTCCAGATACGCAGTATTTT
TRBV30,TRBD2,TRBJ2-7,many,CAWTPWTSSYEQYF,TGTGCCTGGACCCCTTGGACTAGCTCTTACGAGCAGTACTTC
TRBV11-2,.,TRBJ2-1,many,CASSLTPDLYNEQFF,TGTGCCAGCAGCTTAACGCCCGACTTGTACAATGAGCAGTTCTTC
TRBV24-1,.,TRBJ1-5,.,CATSPNSNQPQHF,TGTGCCACCAGCCCGAATAGCAATCAGCCCCAGCATTTT
TRBV12-3/TRBV12-4,.,TRBJ2-2,many,CASIMTATLPGELFF,TGTGCCAGCATCATGACAGCCACCCTTCCCGGGGAGCTGTTTTTT
TRBV27,TRBD1,TRBJ2-7,many,CASSKQGPYEQYF,TGTGCCAGCAGTAAACAGGGGCCCTACGAGCAGTACTTC
TRBV4-1,.,TRBJ2-7,few,CASSQLENSYEQYF,TGCGCCAGCAGCCAATTGGAGAACTCCTACGAGCAGTACTTC
TRBV6-2/TRBV6-3,.,TRBJ1-5,many,CASSYFAGNQPQHF,TGTGCCAGCAGTTACTTCGCCGGGAATCAGCCCCAGCATTTT
TRBV4-3,.,TRBJ1-2,many,CASSRRLQDSWDYGYTF,TGTGCCAGCAGCCGCCGACTACAGGACAGTTGGGACTATGGCTACACCTTC
TRBV4-3,.,TRBJ1-2,few,CASSQEAGGGYTF,TGCGCCAGCAGCCAAGAGGCGGGGGGTGGCTACACCTTC
TRBV11-2,.,TRBJ2-5,many,CASSFPIVGHHSLETQYF,TGTGCCAGCAGCTTCCCCATCGTTGGGCACCACTCTTTGGAGACCCAGTACTTC
TRBV27,.,TRBJ2-1,many,CASSSISNEQFF,TGTGCCAGCAGTTCCATTTCAAATGAGCAGTTCTTC
TRBV7-9,TRBD2,TRBJ2-3,few,CASSLTAGGADTQYF,TGTGCCAGCAGTTTAACGGCGGGAGGGGCAGATACGCAGTATTTT
TRBV10-3,.,TRBJ2-7,many,CAISESWQASYEQYF,TGTGCCATCAGTGAGTCGTGGCAGGCGTCCTACGAGCAGTACTTC
TRBV7-9,.,TRBJ1-1,.,CASSLEGESSEAFF,TGTGCCAGCAGCTTAGAGGGCGAAAGTTCTGAAGCTTTCTTT
TRBV11-3,.,TRBJ2-7,many,CASSLVGGRAGRSYEQYF,TGTGCCAGCAGCTTAGTGGGGGGCAGAGCGGGTCGATCCTACGAGCAGTACTTC
TRBV20-1,TRBD1,TRBJ1-2,.,CSARVTGGYGYTF,TGCAGTGCTAGAGTGACAGGGGGCTATGGCTACACCTTC
TRBV30,TRBD2,TRBJ2-5,few,CAWSVLAKKETQYF,TGTGCCTGGAGTGTACTAGCGAAAAAAGAGACCCAGTACTTC
TRBV10-1,.,TRBJ2-2,many,CASSEKGLDTGELFF,TGCGCCAGCAGTGAGAAGGGACTGGACACCGGGGAGCTGTTTTTT
TRBV5-1,TRBD1,TRBJ1-3,few,CASSPFGAGGAGNTIYF,TGCGCCAGCAGCCCCTTCGGGGCAGGGGGCGCAGGAAACACCATATATTTT
TRBV20-1,.,TRBJ1-2,many,CSADRFQNGYTF,TGCAGTGCAGACAGGTTTCAGAATGGCTACACCTTC